This TCR beta chain was sequenced during a study of breast tumors, draining lymph nodes, adjacent tissues. Breast cancer patients provided tissue from their axillary draining lymph nodes. Trimming stripped 0 bases from V and 6 bases from J, with 10 bases between. The CDR3 runs to 14 residues. Per the germline V gene, CDR1 is SGDLS and CDR2 is YYNGEE. This clonotype was counted ten times or more. Via MiXCR, TCRdb re-called the multiplex PCR reads, giving one row per CDR3 protein. The sample comprises about 110,000 distinct CDR3 sequences, around 30% of which are singletons, and less than 6% rests with the top ten.

The sequencing input was axillary lymph node tissue. This receptor was identified in a female donor with breast cancer. Some clones in this sample may be carry-over from other donors' samples. This chain connects TRBV9 to TRBJ2-1, with D unresolved. CDR3 loop: CASSVVGTGNEQFF. Written as DNA, the CDR3 is TGTGCCAGCAGCGTAGTAGGAACCGGCAATGAGCAGTTCTTC.